These T cell receptor beta chains were read from a single sample in a study of blood T cell repertoires in COVID-19. Here immunoSEQ multiplex PCR was the method, and the copy in TCRdb shows in-frame clones only, minus some. The sample carries some 210,000 clones, approximately 88% recorded once. Sample: peripheral blood. The origin of the receptors is a man aged 55 to 70 who had recovered from COVID-19. Both conserved end residues are part of each CDR3. The order of the fields is clone size, J gene, V gene, D gene, CDR3 DNA, CDR3 protein. A D gene is named only where the DNA matches it firmly. Clone size is stated in some rows and not others, as once, few, many or a class when expanded.

NA	TRBJ2-6	TRBV29-1	NA	TGCAGCGCTGCGTTACGGTTCGGGGCCAACGTCCTGACTTTC	CSAALRFGANVLTF
many	TRBJ1-2	TRBV19	NA	TGTGCCACAGCACCCGGGGGGATCAGCTATGGCTACACCTTC	CATAPGGISYGYTF
NA	TRBJ2-7	TRBV6-5	TRBD2	TGTGCCAGCAGGAATCAAGCGGGAGTTATCTACGAGCAGTACTTC	CASRNQAGVIYEQYF
NA	TRBJ1-4	TRBV5-1	NA	TGCGCCAGCAGCGGAGTGCCCGGACAGACTAATGAAAAACTGTTTTTT	CASSGVPGQTNEKLFF
NA	TRBJ2-1	TRBV28	TRBD2	TGTGCCAGCAGCCCTACGTTAGGAGCGGGAGAGGGCTACAATGAGCAGTTCTTC	CASSPTLGAGEGYNEQFF
NA	TRBJ1-6	TRBV5-3	NA	TGTGCCAGAAGACGGACTTACTCCTATAATTCACCCCTCCACTTT	CARRRTYSYNSPLHF
NA	TRBJ2-1	TRBV2	TRBD2	TGTGCCAGCGGCTTAGCGGGATTGCCCTCCAATGAGCAGTTCTTC	CASGLAGLPSNEQFF
NA	TRBJ1-4	TRBV7-2	NA	TGTGCCAGCAGCCCCGGGGGGGCGCGAGTTAATGAAAAACTGTTTTTT	CASSPGGARVNEKLFF
once	TRBJ2-1	TRBV27	TRBD2	TGTGCCAGCAGTCCGGGACTAGCGGGGGGCCTCTTTTACAATGAGCAGTTCTTC	CASSPGLAGGLFYNEQFF
few	TRBJ2-2	TRBV6-6	TRBD2	TGTGCCAGCAGTCGACGACTAGCGGGAGGTGCCGGGGAGCTGTTTTTT	CASSRRLAGGAGELFF
NA	TRBJ2-3	TRBV10-3	TRBD2	TGTGCCATCAGGCCCGGGGAGGGGAGGGTAGATACGCAGTATTTT	CAIRPGEGRVDTQYF
NA	TRBJ2-1	TRBV19	TRBD1	TGTGCCAGTAGTATCAGGGGACAGGGGGAGAGAGGGGAGCAGTTCTTC	CASSIRGQGERGEQFF
NA	TRBJ2-3	TRBV7-2	TRBD2	TGTGCCAGCAGCTCCCCGCGGGGGTCGCCAAATACGCAGTATTTT	CASSSPRGSPNTQYF
NA	TRBJ1-1	TRBV30	NA	TGTGCCTGGAGCCGGGCGGGGACTCTTCAAGCTTTCTTT	CAWSRAGTLQAFF
NA	TRBJ1-1	TRBV28	TRBD1	TGTGCCAGCAGTGGGCCGGGACAGAGAATGGACACTGAAGCTTTCTTT	CASSGPGQRMDTEAFF
NA	TRBJ2-1	TRBV7-2	TRBD1	TGTGCCAGCAGCTTAGACAGGGGGAACTACAATGAGCAGTTCTTC	CASSLDRGNYNEQFF
NA	TRBJ1-1	TRBV3-1/TRBV3-2	NA	TGTGCCAGCGGGCTCAGGGAGGAGAACACTGAAGCTTTCTTT	CASGLREENTEAFF
NA	TRBJ2-1	TRBV3-1/TRBV3-2	NA	TGTGCCAGCAGCCAAGATGGCGGGATCAATGAGCAGTTCTTC	CASSQDGGINEQFF
NA	TRBJ1-1	TRBV11-2	NA	TGTGCCAGCAGCAAAGACAGGCGTAACACTGAAGCTTTCTTT	CASSKDRRNTEAFF
NA	TRBJ2-2	TRBV4-2	TRBD2	TGTGCCAGCAGCATGGACGGGAGGTTCACCCCCGGGGAGCTGTTTTTT	CASSMDGRFTPGELFF
NA	TRBJ1-2	TRBV2	NA	TGTGCCAGCAGTCCAGGGCCACGGAGCGGCTACACCTTC	CASSPGPRSGYTF
NA	TRBJ2-3	TRBV3-1/TRBV3-2	NA	TGTGCCAGCAGCCAAGCTACGGGAACCATCCTTTTCACAGATACGCAGTATTTT	CASSQATGTILFTDTQYF
once	TRBJ2-3	TRBV6-5	TRBD1	TGTGCCAGCAGTAGCCGGGACAGGGTCACAGATACGCAGTATTTT	CASSSRDRVTDTQYF
NA	TRBJ1-6	TRBV4-2	NA	TGTGCCAGCAGCCAAGAGTTCGCGCGGGACTCAAATTCACCCCTCCACTTT	CASSQEFARDSNSPLHF
NA	TRBJ2-3	TRBV5-1	TRBD2	TGCGCCAGCAGCTTGGGGTTGGCGGGAGGGCCAGATACGCAGTATTTT	CASSLGLAGGPDTQYF
NA	TRBJ1-3	TRBV2	NA	TGTGCCAGCACTTCTCGAGGTCACTCTGGAAACACCATATATTTT	CASTSRGHSGNTIYF
few	TRBJ1-4	TRBV28	NA	TGTGCCAGCAGCCCATCCAATGAAAAACTGTTTTTT	CASSPSNEKLFF
NA	TRBJ2-4	TRBV6-6	TRBD1	TGTGCCAGCTACGACAGGGTGGCAAACATTCAGTACTTC	CASYDRVANIQYF
NA	TRBJ1-2	TRBV9	TRBD1	TGTGCCAGCAGCGAGCGACAGGGGCGGAATAACTATGGCTACACCTTC	CASSERQGRNNYGYTF
NA	TRBJ1-1	TRBV7-9	NA	TGTGCCAGCAGCAAGTCCCTCCGGGGTTACGACACTGAAGCTTTCTTT	CASSKSLRGYDTEAFF
NA	TRBJ2-7	TRBV4-3	TRBD1	TGCGCCAGCAGCCAAGCCGGGACAGGGTACGAGCAGTACTTC	CASSQAGTGYEQYF
NA	TRBJ2-7	TRBV11-2	NA	TGTGCCAGCAGCTTGAAAGGGGGACGGTACGAGCAGTACTTC	CASSLKGGRYEQYF
NA	TRBJ2-7	TRBV5-5	NA	TGTGCCAGCAGCCCCCTCTCCTACGAGCAGTACTTC	CASSPLSYEQYF
NA	TRBJ2-5	TRBV5-4	NA	TGTGCCAGCAGCCCCGCGGGGATTCAAGAGACCCAGTACTTC	CASSPAGIQETQYF
NA	TRBJ2-7	TRBV4-1	NA	TGCGCCAGCAGCCAAGTCTCAACAGGGCGAGTGTACGAGCAGTACTTC	CASSQVSTGRVYEQYF
NA	TRBJ2-7	TRBV27	NA	TGTGCCAGCAGCAGACGCGGATCCCTGCGATACGAGCAGTACTTC	CASSRRGSLRYEQYF
NA	TRBJ1-1	TRBV7-9	NA	TGTGCCAGCAGCTTCTCAGGGGCTCGGCCTGAAGCTTTCTTT	CASSFSGARPEAFF
NA	TRBJ1-1	TRBV9	NA	TGTGCCAGCAGCGTAGTAGTGAACACTGAAGCTTTCTTT	CASSVVVNTEAFF
NA	TRBJ2-1	TRBV19	TRBD2	TGTGCCAGTAGGTCTAGCGGGGGGGCAAGAAATGAGCAGTTCTTC	CASRSSGGARNEQFF
NA	TRBJ2-3	TRBV19	TRBD1	TGTGCCAGTAGGGCGACAGGGCACGTCACAGATACGCAGTATTTT	CASRATGHVTDTQYF
NA	TRBJ2-1	TRBV24-1	NA	TGTGCCACCGAACTAAACAATGAGCAGTTCTTC	CATELNNEQFF
NA	TRBJ2-2	TRBV19	NA	TGTGCCAGTAGCTCCCGGAACACCGGGGAGCTGTTTTTT	CASSSRNTGELFF
NA	TRBJ2-2	TRBV10-3	NA	TGTGCCATCAAGGCACAGGGGGGGGCCGGGGAGCTGTTTTTT	CAIKAQGGAGELFF
once	TRBJ1-2	TRBV27	NA	TGTGCCAGCAGTTCGGGGGGTGGCTATGGCTACACCTTC	CASSSGGGYGYTF
NA	TRBJ1-4	TRBV27	TRBD1	TGTGCCAGCACCTCGACAGGGAGTGGCGTGGAAAAACTGTTTTTT	CASTSTGSGVEKLFF
NA	TRBJ1-2	TRBV19	TRBD1	TGTGCCAGTAGTATCCCAGGGGGATTTCTTGGCTACACCTTC	CASSIPGGFLGYTF
few	TRBJ2-3	TRBV9	NA	TGTGCCAGCAGCGGGGCCAGGACAGATACGCAGTATTTT	CASSGARTDTQYF
NA	TRBJ1-5	TRBV27	NA	TGTGCCAGCAGCCAAAGGGGAGGGGTTCAGCCCCAGCATTTT	CASSQRGGVQPQHF
NA	TRBJ2-2	TRBV9	TRBD1	TGTGCCAGCAGCGTACCAGGGGGCGGTAGCACCGGGGAGCTGTTTTTT	CASSVPGGGSTGELFF
NA	TRBJ1-2	TRBV28	NA	TGTGCCAGCAGTCCCGGACAGTACTATGGCTACACCTTC	CASSPGQYYGYTF
NA	TRBJ2-3	TRBV7-9	NA	TGTGCCAGCAGCTTAGGGGGGCCGGATAATACGCAGTATTTT	CASSLGGPDNTQYF
NA	TRBJ2-7	TRBV11-2	TRBD2	TGTGCCAGCAGCTTAGGAGGTAGCGGGCCAACCAGCCCCTACGAGCAGTACTTC	CASSLGGSGPTSPYEQYF
NA	TRBJ2-5	TRBV7-2	TRBD2	TGTGCCAGCAGCTTACCCCCGAGCGGGAAAGTCCAAGAGACCCAGTACTTC	CASSLPPSGKVQETQYF
NA	TRBJ2-7	TRBV5-1	TRBD2	TGCGCCAGCAGCGGACTAGCGGGAGCTCCCCACGAGCAGTACTTC	CASSGLAGAPHEQYF